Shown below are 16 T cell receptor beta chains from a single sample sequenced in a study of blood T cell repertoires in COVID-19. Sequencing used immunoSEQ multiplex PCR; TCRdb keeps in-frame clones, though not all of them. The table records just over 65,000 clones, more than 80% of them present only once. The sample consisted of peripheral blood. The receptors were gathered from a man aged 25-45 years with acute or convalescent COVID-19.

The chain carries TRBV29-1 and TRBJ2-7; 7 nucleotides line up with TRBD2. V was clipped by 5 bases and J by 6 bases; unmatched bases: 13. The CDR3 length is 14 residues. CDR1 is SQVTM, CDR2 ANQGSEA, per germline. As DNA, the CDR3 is TGCAGCGTTAGTCTAGCGGCTAAAAGAAGCGAGCAGTACTTC. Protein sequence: CSVSLAAKRSEQYF.

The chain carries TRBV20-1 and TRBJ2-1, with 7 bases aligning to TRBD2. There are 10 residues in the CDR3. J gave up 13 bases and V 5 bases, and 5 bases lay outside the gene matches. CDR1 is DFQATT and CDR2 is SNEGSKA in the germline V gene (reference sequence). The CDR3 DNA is TGCAGTGCTCTTACTAGCGAACAGTTCTTC. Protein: CSALTSEQFF.

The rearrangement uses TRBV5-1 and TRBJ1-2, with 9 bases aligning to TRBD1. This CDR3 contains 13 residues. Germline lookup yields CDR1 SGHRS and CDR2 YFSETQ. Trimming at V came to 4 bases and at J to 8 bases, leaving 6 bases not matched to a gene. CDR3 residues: CASSEDRGSGYTF. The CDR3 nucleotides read TGCGCCAGCAGCGAAGACAGGGGGAGCGGCTACACCTTC.

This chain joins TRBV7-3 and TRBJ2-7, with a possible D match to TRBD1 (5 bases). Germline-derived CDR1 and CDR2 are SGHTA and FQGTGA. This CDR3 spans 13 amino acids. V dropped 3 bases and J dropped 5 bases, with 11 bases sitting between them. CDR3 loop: CASSFRRGDEQYF. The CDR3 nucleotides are TGTGCCAGCAGCTTCCGTAGGGGCGACGAGCAGTACTTC.

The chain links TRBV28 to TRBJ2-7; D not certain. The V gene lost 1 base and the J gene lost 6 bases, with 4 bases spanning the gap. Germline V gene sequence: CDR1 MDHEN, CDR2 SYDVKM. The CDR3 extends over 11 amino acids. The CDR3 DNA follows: TGTGCCAGCAGTTTATTTAGCGAGCAGTACTTC. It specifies CASSLFSEQYF.

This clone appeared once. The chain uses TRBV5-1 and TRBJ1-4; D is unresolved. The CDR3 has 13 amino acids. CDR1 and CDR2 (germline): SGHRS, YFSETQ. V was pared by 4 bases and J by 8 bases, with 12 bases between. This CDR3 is CASSLQNQEKLFF. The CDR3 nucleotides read TGCGCCAGCAGCCTACAGAATCAGGAAAAACTGTTTTTT.

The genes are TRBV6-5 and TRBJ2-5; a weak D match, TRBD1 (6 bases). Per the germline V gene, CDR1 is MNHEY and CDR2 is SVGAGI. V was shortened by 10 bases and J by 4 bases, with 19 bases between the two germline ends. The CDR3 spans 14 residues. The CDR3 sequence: CATTEDRRIETQYF. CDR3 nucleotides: TGTGCCACGACGGAGGACAGACGAATAGAGACCCAGTACTTC.

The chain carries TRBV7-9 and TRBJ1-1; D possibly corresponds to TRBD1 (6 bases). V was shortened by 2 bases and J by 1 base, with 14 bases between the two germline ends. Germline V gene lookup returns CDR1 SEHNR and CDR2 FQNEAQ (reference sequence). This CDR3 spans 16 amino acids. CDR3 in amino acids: CASSLPYRGGNTEAFF. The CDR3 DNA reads TGTGCCAGCAGCTTACCCTACCGAGGGGGGAACACTGAAGCTTTCTTT.

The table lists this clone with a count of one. CDR3 DNA sequence: TGTGCGGCACAGGGGGGTCTCTACGAGCAGTACTTC. Translating gives CAAQGGLYEQYF. The chain is built from TRBV28 and TRBJ2-7; 8 bases line up with TRBD1. The CDR3 consists of 12 residues. Germline V gives CDR1 MDHEN, CDR2 SYDVKM.

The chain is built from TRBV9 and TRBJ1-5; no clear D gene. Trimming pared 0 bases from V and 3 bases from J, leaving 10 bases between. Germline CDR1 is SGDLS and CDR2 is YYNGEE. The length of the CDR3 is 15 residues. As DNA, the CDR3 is TGTGCCAGCAGCGTAGGAGGGTCCTTCAATCAGCCCCAGCATTTT. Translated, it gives CASSVGGSFNQPQHF.

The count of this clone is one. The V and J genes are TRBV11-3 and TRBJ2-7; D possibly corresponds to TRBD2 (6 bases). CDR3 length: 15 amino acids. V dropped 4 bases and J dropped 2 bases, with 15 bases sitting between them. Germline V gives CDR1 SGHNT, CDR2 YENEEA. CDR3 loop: CASSSGRDCTYEQYF. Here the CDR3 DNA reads TGTGCCAGCAGCTCAGGCCGGGACTGTACCTACGAGCAGTACTTC.

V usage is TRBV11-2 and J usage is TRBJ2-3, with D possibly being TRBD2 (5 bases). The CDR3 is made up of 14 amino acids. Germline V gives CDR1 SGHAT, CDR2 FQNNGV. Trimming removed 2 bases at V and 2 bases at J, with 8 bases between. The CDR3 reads CASSLFGDTDTQYF. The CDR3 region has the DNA TGTGCCAGCAGCTTATTCGGGGACACAGATACGCAGTATTTT.

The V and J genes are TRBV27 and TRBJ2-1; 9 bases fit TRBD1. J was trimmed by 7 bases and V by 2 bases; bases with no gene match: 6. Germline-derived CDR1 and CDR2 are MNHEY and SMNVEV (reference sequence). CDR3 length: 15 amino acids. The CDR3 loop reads CASSLGTGNINEQFF. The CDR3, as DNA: TGTGCCAGCAGTTTAGGGACAGGGAACATAAATGAGCAGTTCTTC.

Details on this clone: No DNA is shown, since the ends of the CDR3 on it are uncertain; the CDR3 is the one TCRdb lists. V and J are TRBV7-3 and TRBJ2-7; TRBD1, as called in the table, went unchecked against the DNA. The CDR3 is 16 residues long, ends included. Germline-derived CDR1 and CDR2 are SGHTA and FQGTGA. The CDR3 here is CASSFLWAKTSYEQYF.

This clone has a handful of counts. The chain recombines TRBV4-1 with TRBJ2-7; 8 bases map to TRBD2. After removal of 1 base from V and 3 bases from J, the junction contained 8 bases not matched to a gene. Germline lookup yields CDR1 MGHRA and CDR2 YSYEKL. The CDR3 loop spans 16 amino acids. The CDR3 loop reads CASSQGGEAGDYEQYF. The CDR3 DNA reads TGCGCCAGCAGCCAAGGAGGCGAAGCGGGGGACTACGAGCAGTACTTC.

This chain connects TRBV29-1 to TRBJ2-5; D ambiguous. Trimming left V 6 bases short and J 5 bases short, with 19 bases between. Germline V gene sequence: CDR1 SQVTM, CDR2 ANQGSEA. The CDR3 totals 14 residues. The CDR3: CSVRVGSLRETQYF. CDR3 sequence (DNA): TGCAGCGTCCGGGTCGGGTCACTTCGGGAGACCCAGTACTTC.